A selection of T cell receptor beta chains follows, all from one sample in a study of T-cell memory formation after mild COVID-19. TCRdb re-analysed the 5' RACE reads in MiXCR, keeping a single row per CDR3 protein. This table holds 450,000 to 650,000 distinct CDR3 sequences, about a sixth found once. The sample was PBMCs or a T cell subset sorted from them (not recorded which). The receptor set was obtained from an adult woman who had mild COVID-19 (a few samples of this study predate the infection). Cell type and time point are not known. The CDR3 runs from the conserved cysteine through the conserved F or W. A D gene is named only where the DNA matches it firmly. Some rows have no size entry. The others give once, few or many, or a class for an expanded clone.

D,J,size,V,DNA,CDR3
.,TRBJ2-7,.,TRBV4-2,TGTGCCAGCAGCCAAGGAATCTTGAACGAGCAGTACTTC,CASSQGILNEQYF
.,TRBJ2-2,.,TRBV2,TGTGCCAGCAGTGACCAGGCGAACACCGGGGAGCTGTTTTTT,CASSDQANTGELFF
TRBD2,TRBJ2-7,few,TRBV9,TGTGCCAGCAGCGCGGGGGGAGGGAATCTCTACGAGCAGTACTTC,CASSAGGGNLYEQYF
TRBD2,TRBJ2-2,few,TRBV6-2/TRBV6-3,TGTGCCAGCAGTTATGTGCTAGCGGAGGCGAACACCGGGGAGCTGTTTTTT,CASSYVLAEANTGELFF
.,TRBJ2-7,few,TRBV7-3,TGTGCCAGCAGCCACCCAGGCGAGCAGTACTTC,CASSHPGEQYF
.,TRBJ2-3,once,TRBV6-5,TGTGCCAGCACCCCGGGGAGCACAGATACGCAGTATTTT,CASTPGSTDTQYF
.,TRBJ1-1,.,TRBV25-1,TGTGCCAGCAGAGCAGAATTTGGGGGCGCGAACACTGAAGCTTTCTTT,CASRAEFGGANTEAFF
.,TRBJ2-3,few,TRBV20-1,TGCAGTGCTAGCCCGTGGGTGTGGAGCGGCAGCACAGATACGCAGTATTTT,CSASPWVWSGSTDTQYF
.,TRBJ2-7,.,TRBV27,TGTGCCAGCAGTTTAGAGCGGACAGTTCGGTACGAGCAGTACTTC,CASSLERTVRYEQYF
.,TRBJ2-5,many,TRBV7-9,TGTGCCAGCAGCCTGGCGCAGGGCGGAGAGACCCAGTACTTC,CASSLAQGGETQYF
.,TRBJ2-3,few,TRBV12-3/TRBV12-4,TGTGCCAGCAGTTTAGTACAGGGTGGCCCAGATACGCAGTATTTT,CASSLVQGGPDTQYF
.,TRBJ2-7,.,TRBV7-9,TGTGCCAGCAGCTTCGTAATAGCGGCCCCCTACGAGCAGTACTTC,CASSFVIAAPYEQYF
.,TRBJ2-3,.,TRBV29-1,TGCAGCTTTCCGTCCGGGACTTTCACAGATACGCAGTATTTT,CSFPSGTFTDTQYF
TRBD1,TRBJ2-7,.,TRBV18,TGTGCCAGCTCATCTACAGGGGTGGAAGAGCAGTACTTC,CASSSTGVEEQYF
.,TRBJ1-2,.,TRBV28,TGTGCCAGCTGCGTCGACAGTCTCTATGGCTACACCTTC,CASCVDSLYGYTF
.,TRBJ2-1,.,TRBV25-1,TGTGCCAGCAGTGATCCCATCTACAATGAGCAGTTCTTC,CASSDPIYNEQFF
.,TRBJ1-1,few,TRBV5-1,TGCGCCAGCAGCTTGGCCAGCGGGTCGGGGAACACTGAAGCTTTCTTT,CASSLASGSGNTEAFF
TRBD1,TRBJ2-1,few,TRBV5-1,TGCGCCAGCAGCTTGCTACAGGGGACCTACAATGAGCAGTTCTTC,CASSLLQGTYNEQFF
.,TRBJ1-2,few,TRBV7-2,TGTGCCAGCAGCTTAGAGGTACAGGGAAGAATTGGCTACACCTTC,CASSLEVQGRIGYTF
.,TRBJ1-1,.,TRBV7-2,TGTGCCAGCAGCTTACAGGTACCCACTGAAGCTTTCTTT,CASSLQVPTEAFF
TRBD1,TRBJ1-1,few,TRBV4-1,TGCGCCAGCAGCCAAACAGGGGGAGCTGGGAACACTGAAGCTTTCTTT,CASSQTGGAGNTEAFF
.,TRBJ2-7,many,TRBV18,TGTGCCAGCTCACCAGGCGCAGGGGTGACCTACGAGCAGTACTTC,CASSPGAGVTYEQYF
TRBD1,TRBJ2-7,many,TRBV3-1,TGTGCCAGCAGCCGGATACAGGGGGGAAACTACGAGCAGTACTTC,CASSRIQGGNYEQYF
.,TRBJ1-1,few,TRBV5-4,TGTGCCAGCAGCGGGGTTCGGGGGTACGCTGAAGCTTTCTTT,CASSGVRGYAEAFF
TRBD2,TRBJ2-5,few,TRBV7-3,TGTGCCAGCAGCTTAATATGCGGGAGCCTCCAAGAGACCCAGTACTTC,CASSLICGSLQETQYF
.,TRBJ2-2,.,TRBV4-1,TGCGCCAGCAGCCAAGAAGTCCTAAACACCGGGGAGCTGTTTTTT,CASSQEVLNTGELFF
TRBD2,TRBJ2-1,.,TRBV6-1,TGTGCCAGCAGACTACTAGCGGGAGGCTCCTACAATGAGCAGTTCTTC,CASRLLAGGSYNEQFF
.,TRBJ2-7,few,TRBV10-3,TGTGCCATCGGTGTGGCAGAGTCCTACGAGCAGTACTTC,CAIGVAESYEQYF
.,TRBJ2-5,.,TRBV7-6,TGTGCCAGCAGCTTATTTGGCACCCAAGAGACCCAGTACTTC,CASSLFGTQETQYF
TRBD2,TRBJ2-1,many,TRBV20-1,TGCAGTGCTAGTGGACTAGCGGGAGTCCGAAGCTCCTACAATGAGCAGTTCTTC,CSASGLAGVRSSYNEQFF
.,TRBJ2-7,.,TRBV5-6,TGTGCCAGCAGCTTCTTCCCAAGACCTTACGAGCAGTACTTC,CASSFFPRPYEQYF
.,TRBJ1-5,.,TRBV12-3/TRBV12-4,TGTGCCAGCACCCTAACGAACAGGGCGGCGCCCCAGCATTTT,CASTLTNRAAPQHF
.,TRBJ2-5,.,TRBV20-1,TGCAGTGCTAGTATTCCAGGAACCCCAGAGACCCAGTACTTC,CSASIPGTPETQYF
TRBD1,TRBJ1-1,.,TRBV20-1,TGCAGTGCTAGAGACCACAGGGGAGGCACTGAAGCTTTCTTT,CSARDHRGGTEAFF
.,TRBJ2-1,.,TRBV4-1,TGCGCCAGCAGCCAAGTATTAGCGGTCCCCAATGAGCAGTTCTTC,CASSQVLAVPNEQFF
.,TRBJ1-2,once,TRBV19,TGTGCCAGTAGGGATTTCGGCGGAAACTATGGCTACACCTTC,CASRDFGGNYGYTF
.,TRBJ2-3,.,TRBV18,TGTGCCAGCTCACGATCGTCAGGGGCAGATACGCAGTATTTT,CASSRSSGADTQYF
.,TRBJ2-7,.,TRBV5-5,TGTGCCAGCAGCTTGGCCGTCGCGGGGGCCCGGTACGAGCAGTACTTC,CASSLAVAGARYEQYF
.,TRBJ2-7,.,TRBV7-9,TGTGCCAGCAGCTTAGCAATAGACGAGCAGTACTTC,CASSLAIDEQYF
TRBD1,TRBJ2-7,few,TRBV29-1,TGCAGCGTCACTGGGGGGGACAGGGGTCGCGAGCAGTACTTC,CSVTGGDRGREQYF